The clone carrying this TCR beta chain was observed a few times. Its antigen remains unknown. These data come from a study of beta chain features in type 1 diabetes. Study overall: All samples together contributed approximately 100 million sorted cells for examination.

Study conclusions and caveats: Cells expressing TCR highly could be over-represented by cDNA sequencing.

The whole isolated RNA underwent reverse transcription, so sequencing captured expressed TCRB transcripts. Repertoires were generated with immunoSEQ multiplex PCR, while TCRdb's copy carries only in-frame clones and drops some. The repertoire holds under 400,000 clones, about 18% seen once, with approximately 0.046% in the top ten. The CDR3 loop spans 13 amino acids. V was cut by 3 bases and J by 8 bases, with 13 bases left in between. Germline V gene lookup returns CDR1 SEHNR and CDR2 FQNEAQ (reference sequence). This sequence originates from a woman aged 18-35 years in good health. Sequencing was performed on naive CD4+ T cells from blood. V usage is TRBV7-9 and J usage is TRBJ1-2; D gene uncertain. Here the CDR3 DNA reads TGTGCCAGCAGCTTTGAACCAGAGGGAGGCTACACCTTC. Protein sequence: CASSFEPEGGYTF. Looking up the rest from reference TRBV7-9 and TRBJ1-2 gives the full variable domain: DTGVSQNPRHKITKRGQNVTFRCDPISEHNRLYWYRQTLGQGPEFLTYFQNEAQLEKSRLLSDRFSAERPKGSFSTLEIQRTEQGDSAMYLCASSFEPEGGYTFGSGTRLTVV.